This TCR beta chain was sequenced for a study of PD-L1 blockade in urothelial cancer. Study details: Patients commenced atezolizumab in the mid-2010s, and it was given at 1,200 mg intravenously every 3 weeks. Male sex and bladder-origin urothelial cancer characterized most of the roughly 29 patients. Once treatment had started, blood was analyzed at 3 weeks (second dose) and again at 6 weeks.

Produced via immunoSEQ multiplex PCR; TCRdb's table is partial and in-frame only. This sample yields 50,000 or so clones, of which 75% to 90% are seen a single time; about 9.4% belongs to the top ten. This sample's time point: peripheral blood 6 weeks after treatment start. The source is a man in his sixties with urothelial cancer. The sample here was PBMCs, taken around atezolizumab (anti-PD-L1) treatment.

The CDR3 DNA is TGTGCCTGGAGTGGTGGAACAGCCTATAATTCACCCCTCCACTTT. Residues: CAWSGGTAYNSPLHF. The chain joins TRBV30 to TRBJ1-6; D is undetermined. The germline V gene has CDR1 GTSNPN and CDR2 SVGIG (reference sequence). The V gene lost 1 base and the J gene lost 2 bases, with 9 bases spanning the gap. The CDR3 contains 15 residues.